This TCR beta chain was identified in a study of cytomegalovirus exposure and HLA in healthy donors. The PCR was carried out with 60 Vbeta primers and 13 Jbeta primers. In the original workflow: Unique TCR beta chains totaled 80 million to 100 million in a later count, with some 10 million of them shared. Sequencing was performed with immunoSEQ multiplex PCR; in TCRdb, only in-frame clones are kept and a portion is missing. D and trimming come from the DNA, and the V and J calls and clone size come from that table. This sample carries tens of thousands of clones, 75% to 85% of them seen once, and the ten largest clones take 3.6%. CDR1 and CDR2 (germline): SGHNT, YYREEE (reference sequence). There are 13 residues in the CDR3. General study results and limits: The authors later linked a missense DCLRE1C variant to TCR beta V- and J-gene trimming. In a later analysis, parvovirus B19, influenza, CMV and Epstein-Barr virus appeared linked to several top co-occurrence clusters. HLA restriction was apparent for most CMV-associated TCR beta chains in a later analysis.

This clone has more than one count but fewer than ten. Its antigen is unknown. An end of the junction differs from the germline gene, which may be a read error. The genes are TRBV5-4 and TRBJ1-4; D gene ambiguous. Sequences were obtained from PBMCs. The sequence was obtained from a woman between 18 and 29 years old in good health and CMV-seronegative. DNA of the CDR3: TGTGCCAGCAGCTCCGATTTAAAGAGTCTACTCACCTTT. This encodes CASSSDLKSLLTF. Using reference TRBV5-4 and TRBJ1-4 for the parts outside the CDR3, the full variable domain is ETGVTQSPTHLIKTRGQQVTLRCSSQSGHNTVSWYQQALGQGPQFIFQYYREEENGRGNFPPRFSGLQFPNYSSELNVNALELDDSALYLCASSSDLKSLLTFGSGTQLSVL.